The next 13 T cell receptor beta chains were all read from a single sample in a study of blood T cell repertoires in COVID-19 (dated by TCRdb to 2020 to 2022). The library was obtained by the immunoSEQ multiplex PCR assay. The table comes from immuneACCESS by way of TCRdb, which keeps in-frame sequences with V and J called. Part of the clones is missing from these tables; in studies checked, under half for an unresolved V gene and the rest for unknown reasons. The sample data list 120,000 to 150,000 clones, and more than 70% of these were observed just once. Around 1.5% of the sample belongs to the ten largest clones. The sample consisted of peripheral blood. All receptors derive from a human donor in a cohort sampled during active COVID-19.

The V and J genes are TRBV5-8 and TRBJ1-1; 9 bases fit TRBD1. The CDR3 consists of 14 residues. Germline-derived CDR1 and CDR2 are SGHTS and YDEGEE. J lost 6 bases, V lost 1 base, and 4 bases had no gene match. CDR3 bases: TGTGCCAGCAGCTTGAGGGACAGGGAGTCTGAAGCTTTCTTT. Protein product: CASSLRDRESEAFF.

The CDR3 DNA reads as TGTGCCAGCAGCGCGGGACAGGGGGTCAACTATGGCTACACCTTC. Amino acid sequence: CASSAGQGVNYGYTF. V gene TRBV5-4 combines with J gene TRBJ1-2; 11 nucleotides agree with TRBD1. J gave up 2 bases and V 4 bases, and 4 bases lay outside the gene matches. The germline V gene encodes CDR1 SGHNT and CDR2 YYREEE (reference sequence). The CDR3 runs 15 residues. The variable domain in full, with the rest retrieved from reference TRBV5-4 and TRBJ1-2, is ETGVTQSPTHLIKTRGQQVTLRCSSQSGHNTVSWYQQALGQGPQFIFQYYREEENGRGNFPPRFSGLQFPNYSSELNVNALELDDSALYLCASSAGQGVNYGYTFGSGTRLTVV.

This clone occurred once. The J gene is TRBJ2-7, the V gene TRBV11-2; TRBD1 is a possible D gene (5 bases). The V end was cut by 1 base, the J end by 0 bases, with 7 bases between. This CDR3 is built from 14 residues. The germline V gene encodes CDR1 SGHAT and CDR2 FQNNGV. The CDR3 DNA reads TGTGCCAGCAGCTTAGGGGGCAGCTCCTACGAGCAGTACTTC. Protein product: CASSLGGSSYEQYF.

The chain combines TRBV9 with TRBJ2-1, with TRBD2 matching over 11 bases. The junction had 10 bases not matched to a gene; V was cut back by 3 bases and J by 8 bases. This CDR3 spans 16 amino acids. Germline CDR1 reads SGDLS; CDR2 reads YYNGEE. The CDR3 reads CASSATGTSGEDEQFF. CDR3 sequence (DNA): TGTGCCAGCAGCGCTACCGGGACTAGCGGAGAAGATGAGCAGTTCTTC.

The chain uses TRBV20-1 and TRBJ2-7; D ambiguous. The CDR3 is 11 amino acids. Trimming took 7 bases from V and 6 from J, leaving 13 bases between them. The V gene's germline CDR1 is DFQATT and CDR2 SNEGSKA (reference sequence). CDR3 residues: CSVATVPEQYF. CDR3 nucleotides: TGCAGTGTTGCGACTGTACCCGAGCAGTACTTC.

CDR3 sequence (DNA): TGCGCCAGCAGCCAAGATAGCAGTAATTCACCCCTCCACTTT. Its translation is CASSQDSSNSPLHF. The V and J genes are TRBV4-1 and TRBJ1-6; D is uncertain. This CDR3 is 14 amino acids long. Trimming took 0 bases from V and 6 from J, leaving 6 bases between them. Germline values: CDR1 MGHRA, CDR2 YSYEKL.

This sequence joins TRBV14 and TRBJ1-2, with D perhaps TRBD1 (6 bases). This CDR3 spans 17 amino acids. Trimming took off 0 bases at V and 3 bases at J, with 17 bases between the two ends. Germline V CDR1 and CDR2: SGHDN, FVKESK. Written as DNA, the CDR3 is TGTGCCAGCAGCCAAGATCAGACAGGCGACCCCTACTATGGCTACACCTTC. Translated, it gives CASSQDQTGDPYYGYTF. The full variable domain, its missing parts supplied by reference TRBV14 and TRBJ1-2, is EAGVTQFPSHSVIEKGQTVTLRCDPISGHDNLYWYRRVMGKEIKFLLHFVKESKQDESGMPNNRFLAERTGGTYSTLKVQPAELEDSGVYFCASSQDQTGDPYYGYTFGSGTRLTVV.

V is TRBV27 and J is TRBJ1-3; D may be TRBD1 (5 bases). This CDR3 contains 18 residues. Germline V gene sequence: CDR1 MNHEY, CDR2 SMNVEV (reference sequence). Trimming removed 1 base from V and 1 base from J, with 17 bases in between. In DNA, the CDR3 is TGTGCCAGCAGTTTATTCCCCATCGGAGGGGATTCTGGAAACACCATATATTTT. Encoded protein: CASSLFPIGGDSGNTIYF.

V is TRBV9 and J is TRBJ2-7; 16 bases are shared with TRBD2. The CDR3 sequence is 16 residues long. Germline CDR1 SGDLS, CDR2 YYNGEE. J was trimmed by 5 bases and V by 3 bases; bases with no gene match: 5. The CDR3 protein is CASSAGLAGGMNEQYF. CDR3 nucleotide sequence: TGTGCCAGCAGCGCGGGACTAGCGGGGGGGATGAACGAGCAGTACTTC.

V gene TRBV2 combines with J gene TRBJ1-2, with 9 bases that match TRBD1. The CDR3 length is 12 residues. Germline trimming cut 8 bases from V and 8 bases from J; bases unmatched to any gene: 6. CDR1 SNHLY and CDR2 FYNNEI come from the germline V gene. CDR3 bases: TGTGCCAGCGGTGCGGGACAGGGCGGCTACACCTTC. Its protein is CASGAGQGGYTF.

V gene TRBV7-2 combines with J gene TRBJ2-3, with 14 bases matching TRBD2. The V and J ends lost 4 bases and 2 bases, in that order; junction bases with no gene match: 5. The CDR3 spans 17 residues. Germline-derived CDR1 and CDR2 are SGHTA and FQGNSA. The CDR3 here is CASSWPGLAGATDTQYF. The DNA for the CDR3 is TGTGCCAGCAGCTGGCCGGGACTAGCGGGGGCCACAGATACGCAGTATTTT.

The rearrangement joins TRBV2 to TRBJ2-7, with D perhaps TRBD1 (5 bases). The CDR3 length is 13 residues. Germline V CDR1 and CDR2: SNHLY, FYNNEI. V lost 3 bases to trimming and J lost 2 bases, with 8 bases between them. DNA of the CDR3: TGTGCCAGCAGTGAGGGGCGCGCCTACGAGCAGTACTTC. It encodes CASSEGRAYEQYF.

Remarks on this clone: This specimen includes other DNA sequences encoding the same CDR3. The rearrangement links TRBV2 to TRBJ2-7; D uncertain. The CDR3 length is 12 residues. Trimming stripped 2 bases from V and 0 bases from J, with 2 bases between. Germline CDR1 SNHLY, CDR2 FYNNEI. CDR3 loop: CASSELSYEQYF. CDR3 bases: TGTGCCAGCAGTGAACTCTCCTACGAGCAGTACTTC.